The rows below give T cell receptor beta chains drawn from one sample of a study of graft-versus-host responses after intestinal transplantation. Repertoires were generated with immunoSEQ multiplex PCR, while TCRdb's copy carries only in-frame clones and drops some. The table includes about 98,000 clones, about 83% detected once. Specimen: PBMCs, collected 255 days after intestinal transplant. Receptors originate from a human patient who received an intestinal transplant, so some T cells may come from the graft donor. The CDR3 runs from the conserved cysteine through the conserved F or W. A D gene is named only where the DNA matches it firmly. Not every row has a clone size; where given, it reads once, few, many or a size class.

d_call	clone_size	cdr3_length	v_call	j_call	cdr3_nt	cdr3_aa
TRBD1	-	15	TRBV5-6	TRBJ1-3	TGTGCCAGCAGCTTGGCTCTCACAGGGGGGAACACCATATATTTT	CASSLALTGGNTIYF
-	once	16	TRBV5-4	TRBJ2-5	TGTGCCAGCAGTGGAACCGAAGATACACACCAAGAGACCCAGTACTTC	CASSGTEDTHQETQYF
-	-	14	TRBV21-1	TRBJ1-2	TGTGCCAGCAGCAAATCCGGTTGGGACTATGGCTACACCTTC	CASSKSGWDYGYTF
-	medium-sized	14	TRBV7-2	TRBJ2-1	TGTGCCAGCAGCCCCGTGGGGGCCGGGGATGAGCAGTTCTTC	CASSPVGAGDEQFF
TRBD2	-	16	TRBV6-5	TRBJ2-7	TGTGCCAGCAGTTACGGGCTAGCGGGAGTGGACCACGAGCAGTACTTC	CASSYGLAGVDHEQYF
-	-	14	TRBV4-2	TRBJ2-1	TGTGCCAGCAGCCCGCCCCGAGCTAGCAATGAGCAGTTCTTC	CASSPPRASNEQFF
-	-	14	TRBV4-1	TRBJ1-4	TGCGCCAGCAGCCGTCCAGGGGTGTATGAAAAACTGTTTTTT	CASSRPGVYEKLFF
-	-	13	TRBV6-5	TRBJ1-5	TGTGCCAGCAGCGCCCCAGGGCGGTTGCCCCAGCATTTT	CASSAPGRLPQHF
-	-	14	TRBV7-8	TRBJ1-1	TGTGCCAGCAGCCCAGGGGCGCCGAACACTGAAGCTTTCTTT	CASSPGAPNTEAFF
TRBD1	-	16	TRBV5-4	TRBJ2-6	TGTGCCAGCAGCTTCAGGGGGCTTTCTGGGGCCAACGTCCTGACTTTC	CASSFRGLSGANVLTF
TRBD1	-	16	TRBV6-6	TRBJ1-6	TGTGCCAGCAGTTACTTCGGGACAGGGAGTGTATCACCCCTCCACTTT	CASSYFGTGSVSPLHF
TRBD2	-	16	TRBV19	TRBJ2-1	TGTGCCAGTAGTATAGGCCGGGGGGGGTCCTACAATGAGCAGTTCTTC	CASSIGRGGSYNEQFF
-	once	17	TRBV2	TRBJ1-5	TGTGCCAGCAGTGAAGCGCTAGGACGGTATAGCAATCAGCCCCAGCATTTT	CASSEALGRYSNQPQHF
TRBD2	-	14	TRBV7-2	TRBJ2-1	TGTGCCAGCAGCTATGGAGTAGCGGGGGAGAGTGTGTTCTTC	CASSYGVAGESVFF
TRBD1	-	15	TRBV5-4	TRBJ2-5	TGTGCCAGCAGCGGAGGACAGGTGGGTCAAGAGACCCAGTACTTC	CASSGGQVGQETQYF
TRBD2	-	17	TRBV18	TRBJ2-1	TGTGCCAGCTCACGGACTATAGCGGGGGGGACCTACAATGAGCAGTTCTTC	CASSRTIAGGTYNEQFF
-	-	14	TRBV2	TRBJ2-3	TGTGCCAGCACTGGGGGGCGTACAACAGATACGCAGTATTTT	CASTGGRTTDTQYF
-	-	11	TRBV29-1	TRBJ1-1	TGCAGCGGTGGTTGGGACACTGAAGCTTTCTTT	CSGGWDTEAFF
-	-	16	TRBV18	TRBJ1-1	TGTGCCAGCTCACCCTTCAGTTTTGGGGTGAACACTGAAGCTTTCTTT	CASSPFSFGVNTEAFF
-	-	16	TRBV4-1	TRBJ2-3	TGCGCCAGCAGCCAACCCCTCGCGGGGGCAGCAGATACGCAGTATTTT	CASSQPLAGAADTQYF